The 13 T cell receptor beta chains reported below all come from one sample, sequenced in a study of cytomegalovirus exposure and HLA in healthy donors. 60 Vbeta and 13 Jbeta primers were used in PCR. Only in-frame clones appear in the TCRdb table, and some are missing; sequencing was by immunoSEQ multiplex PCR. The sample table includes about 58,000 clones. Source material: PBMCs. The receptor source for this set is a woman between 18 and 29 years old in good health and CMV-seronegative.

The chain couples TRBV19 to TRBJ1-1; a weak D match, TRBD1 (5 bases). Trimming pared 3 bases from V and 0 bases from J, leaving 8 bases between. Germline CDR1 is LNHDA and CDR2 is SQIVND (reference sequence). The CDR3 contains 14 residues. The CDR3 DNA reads TGTGCCAGTAGTATTGCAGGGCTGAACACTGAAGCTTTCTTT. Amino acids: CASSIAGLNTEAFF.

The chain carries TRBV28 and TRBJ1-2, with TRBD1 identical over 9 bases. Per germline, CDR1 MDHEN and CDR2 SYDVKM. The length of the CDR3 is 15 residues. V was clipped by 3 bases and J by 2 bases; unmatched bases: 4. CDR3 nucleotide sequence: TGTGCCAGCAGTTTCGGCGGACAGGGGAACTATGGCTACACCTTC. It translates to CASSFGGQGNYGYTF.

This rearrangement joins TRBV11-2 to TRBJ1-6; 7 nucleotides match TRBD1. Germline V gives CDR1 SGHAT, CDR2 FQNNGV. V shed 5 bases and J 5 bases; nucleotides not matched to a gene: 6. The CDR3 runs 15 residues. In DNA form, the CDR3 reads TGTGCCAGCAGCCCCGAGACAGGGAATAATTCACCCCTCCACTTT. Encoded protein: CASSPETGNNSPLHF.

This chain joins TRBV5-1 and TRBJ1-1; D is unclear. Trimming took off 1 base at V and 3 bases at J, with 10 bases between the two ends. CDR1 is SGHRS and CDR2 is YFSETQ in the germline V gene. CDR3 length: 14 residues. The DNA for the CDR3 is TGCGCCAGCAGCTTGAGCGTGGACTACACTGAAGCTTTCTTT. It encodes CASSLSVDYTEAFF.

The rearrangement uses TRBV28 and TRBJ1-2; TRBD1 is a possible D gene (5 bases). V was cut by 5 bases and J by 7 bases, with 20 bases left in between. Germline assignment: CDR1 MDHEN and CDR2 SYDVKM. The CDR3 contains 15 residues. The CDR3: CASSTAGTSSTGYTF. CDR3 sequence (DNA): TGTGCCAGCAGTACGGCCGGGACTTCCTCTACTGGCTACACCTTC.

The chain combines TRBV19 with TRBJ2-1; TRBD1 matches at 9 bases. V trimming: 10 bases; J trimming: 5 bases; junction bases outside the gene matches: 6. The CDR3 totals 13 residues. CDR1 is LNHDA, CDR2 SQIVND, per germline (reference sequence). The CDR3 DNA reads TGTGCCACCTCCGGGACAGGGAACAATGAGCAGTTCTTC. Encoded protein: CATSGTGNNEQFF.

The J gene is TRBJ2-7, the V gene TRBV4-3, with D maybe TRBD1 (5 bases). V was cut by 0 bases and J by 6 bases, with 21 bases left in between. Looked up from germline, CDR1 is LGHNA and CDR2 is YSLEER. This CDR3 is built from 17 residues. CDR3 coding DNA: TGCGCCAGCAGCCAAGATTCAGCAGGGATTCGATCTGCCGAGCAGTACTTC. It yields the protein CASSQDSAGIRSAEQYF.

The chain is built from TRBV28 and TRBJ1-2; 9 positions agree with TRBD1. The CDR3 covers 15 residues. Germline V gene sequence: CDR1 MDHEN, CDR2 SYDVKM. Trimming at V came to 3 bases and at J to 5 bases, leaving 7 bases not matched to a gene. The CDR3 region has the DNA TGTGCCAGCAGTTTTCCGGGACAGGGCCTTTATGGCTACACCTTC. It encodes CASSFPGQGLYGYTF.

The chain's CDR3 is CASSSNAGQLYEQYF. CDR3 sequence (DNA): TGCGCCAGCAGCTCTAACGCGGGACAGCTCTACGAGCAGTACTTC. The chain couples TRBV5-1 to TRBJ2-7; D may be TRBD1 (7 bases). Germline lookup yields CDR1 SGHRS and CDR2 YFSETQ. The CDR3 contains 15 residues. V lost 3 bases and J lost 3, with 16 bases in between. Based on the CDR3 plus reference TRBV5-1 and TRBJ2-7, the full variable domain is KAGVTQTPRYLIKTRGQQVTLSCSPISGHRSVSWYQQTPGQGLQFLFEYFSETQRNKGNFPGRFSGRQFSNSRSEMNVSTLELGDSALYLCASSSNAGQLYEQYFGPGTRLTVT.

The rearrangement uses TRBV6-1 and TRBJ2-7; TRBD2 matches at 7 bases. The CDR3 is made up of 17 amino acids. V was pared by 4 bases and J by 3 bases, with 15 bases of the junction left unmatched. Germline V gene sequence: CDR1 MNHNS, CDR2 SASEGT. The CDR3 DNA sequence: TGTGCCAGCAGTGTTCGACGGTTTACGACTAGCCACTACGAGCAGTACTTC. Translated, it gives CASSVRRFTTSHYEQYF.

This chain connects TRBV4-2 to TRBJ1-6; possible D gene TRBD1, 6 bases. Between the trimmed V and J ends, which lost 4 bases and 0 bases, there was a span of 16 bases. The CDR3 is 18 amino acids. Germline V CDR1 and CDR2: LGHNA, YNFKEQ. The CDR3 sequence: CASSRDRLSSSYNSPLHF. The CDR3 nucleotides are TGTGCCAGCAGCCGTGACAGGCTTTCTAGCTCCTATAATTCACCCCTCCACTTT.

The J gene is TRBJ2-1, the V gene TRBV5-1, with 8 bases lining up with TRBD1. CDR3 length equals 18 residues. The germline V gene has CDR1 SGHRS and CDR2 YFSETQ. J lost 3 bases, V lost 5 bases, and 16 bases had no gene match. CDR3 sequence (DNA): TGCGCCAGCAGGGAAGACAGGGGATCTTTAGGTAACTACAATGAGCAGTTCTTC. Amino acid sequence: CASREDRGSLGNYNEQFF.

The CDR3 sequence: CASSINPGSSTDTQYF. The CDR3 region has the DNA TGTGCCAGCAGTATAAACCCAGGGTCTAGCACAGATACGCAGTATTTT. The chain combines TRBV27 with TRBJ2-3; D might be TRBD1 (5 bases). CDR1 is MNHEY and CDR2 is SMNVEV in the germline V gene (reference sequence). This CDR3 is 16 amino acids long. Deletions cut 5 bases from V and 0 bases from J, with 15 bases between.